Below are 13 T cell receptor beta chains sequenced from a single sample in a study of cytomegalovirus exposure and HLA in healthy donors. TCRdb keeps only in-frame clones here, not all; method: immunoSEQ multiplex PCR. This sample has 150,000 to 200,000 clones; roughly 82% occur once, and the top ten carry roughly 7%. The material sequenced was PBMCs. The receptors derive from a man younger than 35 in good health and CMV-seropositive.

The V call is TRBV7-3, the J call TRBJ1-2, with TRBD1 matching over 7 bases. This CDR3 contains 12 residues. Trimming removed 5 bases from V and 6 bases from J; junction bases left unmatched: 3. Germline loops: CDR1 SGHTA, CDR2 FQGTGA. The CDR3 is CASSRDRDGYTF. The CDR3 nucleotides are TGTGCCAGCAGCCGAGACAGGGATGGCTACACCTTC.

V usage is TRBV19 and J usage is TRBJ2-1, with 11 nucleotides matching TRBD2. Germline CDR1 reads LNHDA; CDR2 reads SQIVND (reference sequence). The CDR3 extends over 16 amino acids. Germline trimming cut 5 bases from V and 5 bases from J; bases unmatched to any gene: 8. The CDR3 DNA is TGTGCCAGTAGTGCGACCGGGACTAGCGGAGACAATGAGCAGTTCTTC. It codes for CASSATGTSGDNEQFF.

This clone was seen more than once but under ten times. The chain recombines TRBV7-2 with TRBJ2-2; 14 bases align to TRBD2. The trim removed 5 bases at V and 8 bases at J, leaving 4 bases unmatched. CDR3 size: 15 residues. Per the germline V gene, CDR1 is SGHTA and CDR2 is FQGNSA. The CDR3 nucleotides read TGTGCCAGCAGCGGGACTAGCGGGAGACTTGGGGAGCTGTTTTTT. It encodes CASSGTSGRLGELFF.

The chain carries TRBV28 and TRBJ1-3, with D uncertain. The ends were cut back, 6 bases at V and 0 bases at J, with 6 bases in the middle. Germline CDR1 MDHEN, CDR2 SYDVKM. The CDR3 covers 13 residues. DNA of the CDR3: TGTGCCAGCAGGGAGAGCTCTGGAAACACCATATATTTT. It codes for CASRESSGNTIYF.

The chain combines TRBV7-3 with TRBJ2-3; D is uncertain. The CDR3 covers 12 residues. Germline V gives CDR1 SGHTA, CDR2 FQGTGA. Trimming removed 4 bases from V and 7 bases from J, with 9 bases in between. This CDR3 is CASSSQINTQYF. DNA for the CDR3: TGTGCCAGCAGCTCGCAGATCAATACGCAGTATTTT.

The CDR3 nucleotides are TGTGCCAGCAGTTCAACACTAGCGGGAGTTGATGAGCAGTTCTTC. Its protein product is CASSSTLAGVDEQFF. The V and J genes are TRBV28 and TRBJ2-1; 11 bases are shared with TRBD2. The CDR3 loop spans 15 amino acids. V lost 4 bases, J lost 8 bases, and 7 bases stayed unmatched. Germline-derived CDR1 and CDR2 are MDHEN and SYDVKM.

V usage is TRBV6-5 and J usage is TRBJ2-2; D uncertain. Germline V lookup: CDR1 MNHEY, CDR2 SVGAGI. The CDR3 has 14 residues. V was pared by 2 bases and J by 3 bases, with 7 bases between. The chain's CDR3 is CASSYPPDTGELFF. The CDR3 region has the DNA TGTGCCAGCAGTTACCCTCCAGACACCGGGGAGCTGTTTTTT.

The chain couples TRBV6-5 to TRBJ2-1; 9 bases match TRBD2. Per germline, CDR1 MNHEY and CDR2 SVGAGI. The CDR3 is made up of 14 amino acids. J gave up 9 bases and V 7 bases, and 10 bases lay outside the gene matches. Written as DNA, the CDR3 is TGTGCCAGCACGCGGGCTAGCGGGATGGGTGAGCAGTTCTTC. Translation: CASTRASGMGEQFF.

This rearrangement joins TRBV2 to TRBJ2-1, with 14 bases that match TRBD2. V shed 5 bases, J shed 1 base, and the junction held 4 bases outside the gene matches. The germline gives CDR1 SNHLY, CDR2 FYNNEI. The length of the CDR3 is 17 residues. The CDR3 coding sequence is TGTGCCAGCAGTACGGGACTAGCGGGAGTGTCCTACAATGAGCAGTTCTTC. Protein product: CASSTGLAGVSYNEQFF.

The chain links TRBV29-1 to TRBJ2-3; the match to TRBD2 covers 8 bases. The CDR3 runs 18 residues. Trimming took 0 bases from V and 4 from J; bases not matched to a gene: 15. Germline loops: CDR1 SQVTM, CDR2 ANQGSEA. The CDR3 reads CSVEDPGREGHLADTQYF. Written as DNA, the CDR3 is TGCAGCGTTGAAGATCCGGGACGGGAGGGTCATTTGGCAGATACGCAGTATTTT.

The rearrangement uses TRBV28 and TRBJ1-4; 9 nucleotides line up with TRBD1. V trimming: 7 bases; J trimming: 4 bases; junction bases outside the gene matches: 7. The CDR3 is 15 residues long. Germline CDR1 MDHEN, CDR2 SYDVKM. CDR3 sequence reads: CASNKMGQGNEKLFF. In DNA form, the CDR3 reads TGTGCCAGCAACAAAATGGGACAGGGTAATGAAAAACTGTTTTTT. The full variable domain, in which reference TRBV28 and TRBJ1-4 provide the parts outside the CDR3, is DVKVTQSSRYLVKRTGEKVFLECVQDMDHENMFWYRQDPGLGLRLIYFSYDVKMKEKGDIPEGYSVSREKKERFSLILESASTNQTSMYLCASNKMGQGNEKLFFGSGTQLSVL.

The chain uses TRBV7-2 and TRBJ2-7, with D maybe TRBD2 (5 bases). Trimming removed 5 bases at V and 3 bases at J, with 11 bases between. CDR1 and CDR2 (germline): SGHTA, FQGNSA. This CDR3 has 13 amino acids. CDR3 bases: TGTGCCAGCAGCCTCGGACTGGACTACGAGCAGTACTTC. It yields the protein CASSLGLDYEQYF.

The J gene is TRBJ2-1, the V gene TRBV5-6; D might be TRBD2 (6 bases). The CDR3 covers 14 residues. Trimming took off 7 bases at V and 6 bases at J, with 17 bases between the two ends. CDR1 and CDR2 (germline): SGHDT, YYEEEE. In DNA form, the CDR3 reads TGTGCCAGCCGTAGGTCGGGAGATGGCAATGAGCAGTTCTTC. Its protein is CASRRSGDGNEQFF.